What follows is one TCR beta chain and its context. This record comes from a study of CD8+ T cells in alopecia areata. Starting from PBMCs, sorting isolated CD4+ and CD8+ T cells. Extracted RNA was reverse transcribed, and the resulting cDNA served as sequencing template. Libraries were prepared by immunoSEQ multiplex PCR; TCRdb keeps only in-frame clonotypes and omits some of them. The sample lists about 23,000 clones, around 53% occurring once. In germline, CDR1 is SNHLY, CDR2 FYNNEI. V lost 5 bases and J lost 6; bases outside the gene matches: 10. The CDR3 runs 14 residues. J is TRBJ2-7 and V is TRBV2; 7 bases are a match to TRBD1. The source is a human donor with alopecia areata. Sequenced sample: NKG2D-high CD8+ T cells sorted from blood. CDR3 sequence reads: CASSTPIGTAEQYF. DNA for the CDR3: TGTGCCAGCAGTACACCCATCGGGACAGCCGAGCAGTACTTC.